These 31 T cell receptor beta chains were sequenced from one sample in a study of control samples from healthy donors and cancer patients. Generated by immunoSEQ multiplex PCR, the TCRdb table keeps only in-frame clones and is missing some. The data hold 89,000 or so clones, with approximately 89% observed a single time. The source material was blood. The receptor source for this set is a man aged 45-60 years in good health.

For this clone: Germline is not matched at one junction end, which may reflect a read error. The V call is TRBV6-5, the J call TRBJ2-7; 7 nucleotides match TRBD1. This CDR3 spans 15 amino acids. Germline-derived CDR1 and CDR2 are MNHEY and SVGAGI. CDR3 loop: CASSHSPGQTYEQYF. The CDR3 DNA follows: TGTGCCAGCAGTCACTCACCGGGACAGACCTACGAGCAGTACTTC.

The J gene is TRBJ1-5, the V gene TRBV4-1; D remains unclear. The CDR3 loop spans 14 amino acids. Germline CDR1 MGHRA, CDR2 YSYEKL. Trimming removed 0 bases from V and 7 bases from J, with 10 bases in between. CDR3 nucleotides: TGCGCCAGCAGCCAAGATTTGGGGTTGCAGCCCCAGCATTTT. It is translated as CASSQDLGLQPQHF.

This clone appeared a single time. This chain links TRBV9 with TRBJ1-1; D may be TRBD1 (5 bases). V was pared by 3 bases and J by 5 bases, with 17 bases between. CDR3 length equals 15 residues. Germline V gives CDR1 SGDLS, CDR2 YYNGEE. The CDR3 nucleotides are TGTGCCAGCAGCGGCCCCAGGGCTGGGGGTACTGAAGCTTTCTTT. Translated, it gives CASSGPRAGGTEAFF.

Here the CDR3 DNA reads TGTGCCAGCAGTGGTTCCCACAGGGGTGAGACCCAGTACTTC. This encodes CASSGSHRGETQYF. The chain recombines TRBV2 with TRBJ2-5; the match to TRBD1 covers 7 bases. The CDR3 spans 14 residues. V was clipped by 4 bases and J by 5 bases; unmatched bases: 7. Germline CDR1 is SNHLY and CDR2 is FYNNEI.

This chain's CDR3 is CASSEGKTDTQYF. Written as DNA, the CDR3 is TGTGCCAGCAGTGAAGGCAAGACGGATACGCAGTATTTT. The rearrangement joins TRBV25-1 to TRBJ2-3, with D unresolved. Germline CDR1 MGHDK, CDR2 SYGVNS. Trimming removed 2 bases from V and 6 bases from J, with 9 bases in between. The CDR3 loop spans 13 amino acids.

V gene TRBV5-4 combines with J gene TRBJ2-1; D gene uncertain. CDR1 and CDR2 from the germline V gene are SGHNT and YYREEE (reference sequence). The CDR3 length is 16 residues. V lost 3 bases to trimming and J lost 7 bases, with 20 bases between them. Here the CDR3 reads CASSSHREEYGNEQFF. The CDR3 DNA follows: TGTGCCAGCAGCTCGCATAGAGAGGAGTACGGGAATGAGCAGTTCTTC.

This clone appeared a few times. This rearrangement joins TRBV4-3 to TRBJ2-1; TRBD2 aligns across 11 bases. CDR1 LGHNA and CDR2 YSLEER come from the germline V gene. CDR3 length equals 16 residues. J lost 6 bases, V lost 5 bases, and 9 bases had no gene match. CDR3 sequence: CASSIDLTSGVNEQFF. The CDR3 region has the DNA TGCGCCAGCAGCATCGACTTGACTAGCGGGGTCAATGAGCAGTTCTTC.

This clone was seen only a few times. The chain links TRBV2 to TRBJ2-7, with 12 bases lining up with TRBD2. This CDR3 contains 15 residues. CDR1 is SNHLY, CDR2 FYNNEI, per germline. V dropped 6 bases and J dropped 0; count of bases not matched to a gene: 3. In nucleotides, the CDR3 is TGTGCCAGCAGGCTACTAGCGGGGGGCTCCTACGAGCAGTACGTC. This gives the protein CASRLLAGGSYEQYV.

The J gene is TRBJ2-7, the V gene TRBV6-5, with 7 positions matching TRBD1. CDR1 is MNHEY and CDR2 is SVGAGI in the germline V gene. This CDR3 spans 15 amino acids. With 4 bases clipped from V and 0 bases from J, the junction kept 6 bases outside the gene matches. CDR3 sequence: CASSWTGRGSYEQYF. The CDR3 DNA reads TGTGCCAGCAGTTGGACAGGCCGGGGCTCCTACGAGCAGTACTTC.

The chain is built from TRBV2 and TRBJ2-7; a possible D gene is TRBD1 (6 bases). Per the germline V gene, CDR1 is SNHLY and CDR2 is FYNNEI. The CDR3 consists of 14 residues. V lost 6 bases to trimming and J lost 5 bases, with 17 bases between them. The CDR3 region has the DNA TGTGCCAGCAGGAGGGGGATAACAGGGAACGAGCAGTACTTC. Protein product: CASRRGITGNEQYF.

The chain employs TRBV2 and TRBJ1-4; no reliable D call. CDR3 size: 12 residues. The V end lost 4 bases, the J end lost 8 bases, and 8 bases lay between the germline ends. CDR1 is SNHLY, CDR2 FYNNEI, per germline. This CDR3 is CASSAYREKLFF. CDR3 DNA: TGTGCCAGCAGTGCATATCGGGAAAAACTGTTTTTT.

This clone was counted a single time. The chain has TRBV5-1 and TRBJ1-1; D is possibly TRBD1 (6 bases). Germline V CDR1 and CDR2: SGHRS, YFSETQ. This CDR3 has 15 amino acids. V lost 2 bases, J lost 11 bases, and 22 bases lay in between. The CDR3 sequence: CASSLGPGAPTGAFF. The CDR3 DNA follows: TGCGCCAGCAGCTTAGGGCCAGGGGCCCCAACGGGGGCTTTCTTT. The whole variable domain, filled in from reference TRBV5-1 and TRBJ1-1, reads KAGVTQTPRYLIKTRGQQVTLSCSPISGHRSVSWYQQTPGQGLQFLFEYFSETQRNKGNFPGRFSGRQFSNSRSEMNVSTLELGDSALYLCASSLGPGAPTGAFFGQGTRLTVV.

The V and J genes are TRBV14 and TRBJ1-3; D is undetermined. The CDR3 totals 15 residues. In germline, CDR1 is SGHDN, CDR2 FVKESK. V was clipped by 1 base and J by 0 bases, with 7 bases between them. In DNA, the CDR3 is TGTGCCAGCAGCCAAGGGCGGTACTCTGGAAACACCATATATTTT. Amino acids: CASSQGRYSGNTIYF.

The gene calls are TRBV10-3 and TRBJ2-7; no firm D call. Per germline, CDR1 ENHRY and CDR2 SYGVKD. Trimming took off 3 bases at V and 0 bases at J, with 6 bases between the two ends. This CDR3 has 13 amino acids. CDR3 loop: CAISEPGSYEQYF. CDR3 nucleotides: TGTGCCATCAGTGAACCTGGCTCCTACGAGCAGTACTTC.

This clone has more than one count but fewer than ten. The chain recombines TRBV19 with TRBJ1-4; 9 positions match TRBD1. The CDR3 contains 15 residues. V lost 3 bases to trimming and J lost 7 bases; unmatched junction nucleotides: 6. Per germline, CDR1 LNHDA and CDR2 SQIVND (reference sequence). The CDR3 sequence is CASSMRGQGGEKLFF. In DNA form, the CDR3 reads TGTGCCAGTAGTATGCGGGGACAGGGCGGTGAAAAACTGTTTTTT.

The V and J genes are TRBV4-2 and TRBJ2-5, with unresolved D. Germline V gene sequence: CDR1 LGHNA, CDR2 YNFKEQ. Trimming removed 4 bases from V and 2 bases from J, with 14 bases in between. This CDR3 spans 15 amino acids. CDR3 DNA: TGTGCCAGCAGCCCTGCTGGCGGTCCACAAGAGACCCAGTACTTC. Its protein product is CASSPAGGPQETQYF.

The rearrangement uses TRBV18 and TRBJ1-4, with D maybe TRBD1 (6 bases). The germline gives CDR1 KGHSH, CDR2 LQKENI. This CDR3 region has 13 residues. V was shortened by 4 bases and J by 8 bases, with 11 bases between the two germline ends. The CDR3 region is CASSQTGGEKLFF. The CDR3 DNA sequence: TGTGCCAGCTCACAGACAGGTGGGGAAAAACTGTTTTTT.

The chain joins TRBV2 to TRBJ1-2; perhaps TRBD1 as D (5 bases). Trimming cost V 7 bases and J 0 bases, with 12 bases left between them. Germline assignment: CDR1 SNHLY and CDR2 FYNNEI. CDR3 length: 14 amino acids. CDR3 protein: CASTLSGSNYGYTF. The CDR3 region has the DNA TGTGCCAGCACCTTGTCAGGGTCTAACTATGGCTACACCTTC.

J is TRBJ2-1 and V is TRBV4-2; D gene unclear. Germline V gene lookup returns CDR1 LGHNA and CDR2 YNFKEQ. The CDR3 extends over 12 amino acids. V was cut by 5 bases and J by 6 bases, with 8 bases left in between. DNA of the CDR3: TGTGCCAGCAGCTCCGAGAGCAATGAGCAGTTCTTC. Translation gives CASSSESNEQFF.

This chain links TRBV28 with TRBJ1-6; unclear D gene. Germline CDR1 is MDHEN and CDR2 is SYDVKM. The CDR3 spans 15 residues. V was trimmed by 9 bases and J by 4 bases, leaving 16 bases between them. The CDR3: CASSGQRGYNSPLHF. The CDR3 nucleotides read TGTGCCAGTTCCGGGCAACGCGGATATAATTCACCCCTCCACTTT.

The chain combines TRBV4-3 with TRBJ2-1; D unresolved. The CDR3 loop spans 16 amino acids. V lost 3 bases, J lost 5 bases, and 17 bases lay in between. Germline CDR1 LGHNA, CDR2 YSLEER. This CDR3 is CASSHAPPGRDNEQFF. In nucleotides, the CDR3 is TGCGCCAGCAGCCATGCGCCCCCTGGCAGAGACAATGAGCAGTTCTTC.

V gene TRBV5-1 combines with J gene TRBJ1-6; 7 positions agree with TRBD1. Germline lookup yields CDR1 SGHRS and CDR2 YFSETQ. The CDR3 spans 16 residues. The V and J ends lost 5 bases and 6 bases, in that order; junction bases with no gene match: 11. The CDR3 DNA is TGCGCCAGCAGTGCCACAGGGGCGCCGGGTAATTCACCCCTCCACTTT. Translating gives CASSATGAPGNSPLHF.

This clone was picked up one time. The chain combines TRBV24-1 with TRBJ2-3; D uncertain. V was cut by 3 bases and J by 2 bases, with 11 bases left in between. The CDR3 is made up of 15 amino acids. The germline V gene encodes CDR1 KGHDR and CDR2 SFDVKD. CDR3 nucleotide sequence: TGTGCCACCAGTGATCCTACAAAACCCACAGATACGCAGTATTTT. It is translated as CATSDPTKPTDTQYF.

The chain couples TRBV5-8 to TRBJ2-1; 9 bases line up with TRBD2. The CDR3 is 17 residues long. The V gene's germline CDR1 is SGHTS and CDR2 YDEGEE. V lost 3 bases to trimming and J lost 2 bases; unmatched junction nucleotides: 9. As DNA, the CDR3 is TGTGCCAGCAGCTCCTCTTTGGGCGGGGGGGCCTACAATGAGCAGTTCTTC. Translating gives CASSSSLGGGAYNEQFF.

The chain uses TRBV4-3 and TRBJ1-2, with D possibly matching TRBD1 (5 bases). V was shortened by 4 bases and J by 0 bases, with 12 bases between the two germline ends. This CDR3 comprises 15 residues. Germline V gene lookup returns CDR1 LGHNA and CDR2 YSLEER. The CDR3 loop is CASSLSAGANYGYTF. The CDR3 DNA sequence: TGCGCCAGCAGCCTATCGGCGGGGGCTAACTATGGCTACACCTTC.

CDR3 in DNA: TGTGCCAGCAGTGAAGCCCCCGGGACAGGGAACGAAAAACTGTTTTTT. The encoded protein is CASSEAPGTGNEKLFF. The chain carries TRBV6-1 and TRBJ1-4, with 9 positions matching TRBD1. Germline CDR1 MNHNS, CDR2 SASEGT. V lost 0 bases, J lost 8 bases, and 7 bases stayed unmatched. The CDR3 has 16 amino acids.

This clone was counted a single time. CDR3 loop: CATSKENQPQHF. The CDR3 bases are TGTGCCACCAGTAAAGAGAATCAGCCCCAGCATTTT. The chain links TRBV24-1 to TRBJ1-5; D remains ambiguous. This CDR3 is 12 amino acids long. Germline V gives CDR1 KGHDR, CDR2 SFDVKD. Trimming shortened V by 6 bases and J by 4 bases, and 6 bases separated the two germline ends.

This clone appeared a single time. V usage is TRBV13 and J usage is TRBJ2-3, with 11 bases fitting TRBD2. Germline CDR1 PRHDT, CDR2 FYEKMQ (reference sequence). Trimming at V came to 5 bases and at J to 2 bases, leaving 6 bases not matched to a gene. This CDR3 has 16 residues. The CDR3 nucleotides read TGTGCCAGCAGCCTGACGACTAGCGGGGTCACAGATACGCAGTATTTT. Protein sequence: CASSLTTSGVTDTQYF.

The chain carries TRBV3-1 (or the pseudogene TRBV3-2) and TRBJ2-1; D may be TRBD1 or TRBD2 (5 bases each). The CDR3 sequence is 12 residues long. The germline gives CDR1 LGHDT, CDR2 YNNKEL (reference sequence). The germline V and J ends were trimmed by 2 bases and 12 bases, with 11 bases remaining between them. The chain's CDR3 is CASSQLTRGQFF. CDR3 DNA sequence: TGTGCCAGCAGCCAACTAACTAGGGGGCAGTTCTTC.

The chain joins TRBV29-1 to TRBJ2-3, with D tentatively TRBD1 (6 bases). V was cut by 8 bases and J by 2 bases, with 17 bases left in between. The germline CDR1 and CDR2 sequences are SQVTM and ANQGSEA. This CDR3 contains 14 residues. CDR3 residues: CSTPDRVITDTQYF. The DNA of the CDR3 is TGCAGCACCCCGGACAGAGTTATCACAGATACGCAGTATTTT.

The CDR3 loop is CASSTGRNNSPLHF. In DNA form, the CDR3 reads TGTGCCAGCAGCACGGGACGGAATAATTCACCCCTCCACTTT. V and J are TRBV9 and TRBJ1-6; D possibly corresponds to TRBD1 (5 bases). The length of the CDR3 is 14 residues. With 4 bases removed from V and 5 bases from J, the gap between germline ends came to 10 bases. From germline, CDR1 is SGDLS and CDR2 YYNGEE.